Listed below are T cell receptor beta chains from one sample, sequenced in a study of blood T cell repertoires in COVID-19. Profiling relied on immunoSEQ multiplex PCR, and the TCRdb table lists in-frame clones only, not all of them. The sample consists of 390,000 or so clones, approximately 88% of them appearing once. Source material: peripheral blood. These receptors originate from a woman aged 25-40 years with COVID-19, enrolled during active disease. Each CDR3 is given with its conserved first and last residue. D genes are given only for firm matches. For some rows the clone size is stated as once, few or many, or as a class when expanded; others skip it.

j_gene,v_gene,abundance,d_gene,CDR3nt,CDR3aa
TRBJ2-2,TRBV4-1,.,.,TGCGCCAGCAGCCAAGTAATCCTTTCTAACACCGGGGAGCTGTTTTTT,CASSQVILSNTGELFF
TRBJ2-1,TRBV7-8,.,.,TGTGCCAGCAGCTCGGCAGGGGCGACCTCCTACAATGAGCAGTTCTTC,CASSSAGATSYNEQFF
TRBJ2-3,TRBV4-1,.,TRBD2,TGCGCCAGCAGCCAGGGTCGGGGGGGCCGAGTTGACAGAGATACGCAGTATTTT,CASSQGRGGRVDRDTQYF
TRBJ1-1,TRBV6-5,.,.,TGTGCCAGCAGTTATTGGAGGGAGAACACTGAAGCTTTCTTT,CASSYWRENTEAFF
TRBJ2-1,TRBV14,.,.,TGTGCCAGCAGCCAAGAACTAGCTAGGAATGAGCAGTTCTTC,CASSQELARNEQFF
TRBJ2-1,TRBV5-5,.,TRBD2,TGTGCCAGCAGCTTTGGGTTAGCGGGGGATGAGCAGTTCTTC,CASSFGLAGDEQFF
TRBJ2-5,TRBV9,.,TRBD2,TGTGCCAGCAGCCTCTCAGCCCGGGGGGGCACAGAGACCCAGTACTTC,CASSLSARGGTETQYF
TRBJ1-2,TRBV5-8,once,TRBD1,TGTGCCAGCAGCTCAGGACAGGGAAGTGTCTATGGCTACACCTTC,CASSSGQGSVYGYTF
TRBJ2-1,TRBV7-9,.,TRBD2,TGTGCCAGCAGCCCCCGGGGGGTAGCGGGGAAGTCCTACAATGAGCAGTTCTTC,CASSPRGVAGKSYNEQFF
TRBJ1-2,TRBV2,.,.,TGTGCCAGCAGCCCTCAGGGATCTAACTATGGCTACACCTTC,CASSPQGSNYGYTF
TRBJ2-4,TRBV29-1,.,TRBD2,TGCAGCGTTGGCACTAGCGGAGCCAAAAACATTCAGTACTTC,CSVGTSGAKNIQYF
TRBJ2-7,TRBV18,once,TRBD1,TGTGCCAGCTCAGCCGGGACAGGGCTTTACGAGCAGTACTTC,CASSAGTGLYEQYF
TRBJ1-4,TRBV9,.,.,TGTGCCAGCAGCGTAGGATCCCTATGGAATGAAAAACTGTTTTTT,CASSVGSLWNEKLFF
TRBJ1-2,TRBV5-6,.,.,TGTGCCAGCAGCTTGGGAAGCCCCGGCTACACCTTC,CASSLGSPGYTF
TRBJ1-1,TRBV11-3,.,.,TGTGCCAGCAGCTTAGATCAATCGGGAGGCACTGAAGCTTTCTTT,CASSLDQSGGTEAFF
TRBJ2-1,TRBV4-1,.,TRBD2,TGCGCCAGCAGCCAAGCAAGAACTAGCGAGGGCGTTGAGCAGTTCTTC,CASSQARTSEGVEQFF
TRBJ1-2,TRBV6-5,.,.,TGTGCCAGCAGTTACTCGGGTGGCGGCTATGGCTACACCTTC,CASSYSGGGYGYTF
TRBJ1-3,TRBV5-1,.,.,TGCGCCAGCAGCCCTTATGACTCTCTGGCAAACACCATATATTTT,CASSPYDSLANTIYF
TRBJ2-2,TRBV7-2,.,TRBD1,TGTGCCAGCAGCATAAACGTGGACAGGGTGGACACCGGGGAGCTGTTTTTT,CASSINVDRVDTGELFF
TRBJ1-4,TRBV18,.,TRBD1,TGTGCCAGCTCACCGAGGACAGGCGACGCAACTAATGAAAAACTGTTTTTT,CASSPRTGDATNEKLFF
TRBJ1-2,TRBV19,.,.,TGTGCCTCCAACCCGGGGGTTAAGGACTATGGCTACACCTTC,CASNPGVKDYGYTF
TRBJ1-4,TRBV12-3/TRBV12-4,once,TRBD1,TGTGCCAGCCGGACAGGAACTAATGAAAAACTGTTTTTT,CASRTGTNEKLFF
TRBJ2-1,TRBV5-1,.,TRBD2,TGCGCCAGCAGCCCCAAAAGCGGGAGTTACAATGAGCAGTTCTTC,CASSPKSGSYNEQFF
TRBJ1-3,TRBV7-2,.,TRBD1,TGTGCCAGCAGCTTGGCTCCCCTGACAGGGTCGGGAAACACCATATATTTT,CASSLAPLTGSGNTIYF
TRBJ2-1,TRBV4-3,.,TRBD2,TGCGCCAGCAGCCAACTTTTCGGGACTAGCGGGAGGTATGAGCAGTTCTTC,CASSQLFGTSGRYEQFF
TRBJ1-5,TRBV6-5,.,TRBD1,TGTGCCAGCAGTCTCGGGACAGCGAATCAGCCCCAGCATTTT,CASSLGTANQPQHF
TRBJ1-1,TRBV3-1/TRBV3-2,once,.,TGTGCCAGCAGCCAGGGAGGTCGCAGGACTGAAGCTTTCTTT,CASSQGGRRTEAFF
TRBJ1-5,TRBV28,.,.,TGTGCCAGCAGTTCGCGGGTGCACCCCCAGCATTTT,CASSSRVHPQHF
TRBJ1-2,TRBV10-3,.,TRBD1,TGTGCCATCAGTGAGTTCGACAGGGGGGCTGTTGGCTACACCTTC,CAISEFDRGAVGYTF
TRBJ1-5,TRBV5-6,.,.,TGTGCCAGCAGCCGCGGGGACCAGCCCCAGCATTTT,CASSRGDQPQHF
TRBJ1-4,TRBV19,.,TRBD1,TGTGCCAGTAGTAATCGGGAAGCCGGGACAGGGGAACGAAAACTGTTTTTT,CASSNREAGTGERKLFF
TRBJ1-2,TRBV7-9,.,TRBD1,TGTGCCAGCAGCTTAGGTCAGGGGGACCGGTATGGCTACACCTTC,CASSLGQGDRYGYTF
TRBJ2-3,TRBV3-1/TRBV3-2,.,TRBD2,TGTGCCAGCAGCCAAGAATGGCGGGGGGCCCTAGATACGCAGTATTTT,CASSQEWRGALDTQYF
TRBJ1-4,TRBV4-2,.,TRBD1,TGTGCCAGCAGCCAGACAGGGGGCGATGAAAAACTGTTTTTT,CASSQTGGDEKLFF
TRBJ2-4,TRBV5-1,.,TRBD1,TGCGCCAGTTCCCGGCGGACAGGGGACTACATTCAGTACTTC,CASSRRTGDYIQYF
TRBJ2-2,TRBV14,.,TRBD2,TGTGCCAGCAGCCAAGAGGGACTAGCGGGATGGACCGGGGAGCTGTTTTTT,CASSQEGLAGWTGELFF
TRBJ1-6,TRBV3-1/TRBV3-2,.,TRBD1,TGTGCCAGCAGCCAGGGGACAGTCTATAATTCACCCCTCCACTTT,CASSQGTVYNSPLHF
TRBJ1-4,TRBV25-1,.,.,TGTGCCAGCAGTGAATTACGGGGGAGTGATGAAAAACTGTTTTTT,CASSELRGSDEKLFF
TRBJ1-5,TRBV18,once,.,TGTGCCAGCACTCAGGGTTGGGATCAGCCCCAGCATTTT,CASTQGWDQPQHF
TRBJ1-4,TRBV7-9,.,TRBD1,TGTGCCAGCAGCTTAGGGACAGGGGTGTGGGATGAAAAACTGTTTTTT,CASSLGTGVWDEKLFF